What follows describes a single T cell receptor (beta chain). What it binds is not known. The sample belongs to a study of T cells in Graves' hyperthyroidism and ophthalmopathy. The study, taken as a whole, reports: Stable hyperthyroidism was separated from ophthalmopathy by a model based on 13 V-J features. The blood repertoire included most of the expanded thyroid clonotypes above 0.001.

RNA transcripts served as the template for amplifying TCR beta CDR3 regions. When the TCR CDR3 underwent first-round RT-PCR, the HTBI primer set was used. TCRdb reprocessed the multiplex PCR reads with MiXCR, giving one entry per CDR3 protein. Among about 520,000 distinct CDR3 sequences, roughly a quarter were seen once, and the ten largest hold about 10%. Germline values: CDR1 DFQATT, CDR2 SNEGSKA (reference sequence). CDR3 length: 15 residues. V shed 0 bases and J shed 6 bases, with 18 bases lying between them. Lactation, pregnancy, other autoimmune disease or uncontrolled infection led to exclusion of patients.

The sample was blood. The V call is TRBV20-1, the J call TRBJ2-7, with D perhaps matching TRBD1 or TRBD2 (6 bases each). This sequence originates from a woman aged 30 to 39 with Graves' ophthalmopathy. CDR3 DNA sequence: TGCAGTGCTAGAGATCAAACCTCCGGGGGCGTCGAGCAGTACTTC. This codes for CSARDQTSGGVEQYF.